This T cell receptor beta chain emerged from a study of control samples from healthy donors and cancer patients. Some clones are missing from TCRdb's copy, which holds only in-frame ones; the method was immunoSEQ multiplex PCR. The sample gives 140,000 to 150,000 clones, approximately 91% of which show up once; 3% to 4% is in the top ten. The germline V and J ends were trimmed by 5 bases and 7 bases, with 11 bases remaining between them. Germline V gene sequence: CDR1 SGHVS, CDR2 FQNEAQ. The CDR3 is made up of 12 amino acids. Sequences were obtained from blood. This clonotype was obtained from a man between 25 and 39 years old in good health. V usage is TRBV7-8 and J usage is TRBJ1-2, with D possibly matching TRBD1 (5 bases). CDR3 sequence reads: CASSPLTGGYTF. The DNA for the CDR3 is TGTGCCAGCAGCCCACTAACAGGTGGCTACACCTTC. The full variable domain, rest sourced from reference TRBV7-8 and TRBJ1-2, is GAGVSQSPRYKVAKRGQDVALRCDPISGHVSLFWYQQALGQGPEFLTYFQNEAQLDKSGLPSDRFFAERPEGSVSTLKIQRTQQEDSAVYLCASSPLTGGYTFGSGTRLTVV.